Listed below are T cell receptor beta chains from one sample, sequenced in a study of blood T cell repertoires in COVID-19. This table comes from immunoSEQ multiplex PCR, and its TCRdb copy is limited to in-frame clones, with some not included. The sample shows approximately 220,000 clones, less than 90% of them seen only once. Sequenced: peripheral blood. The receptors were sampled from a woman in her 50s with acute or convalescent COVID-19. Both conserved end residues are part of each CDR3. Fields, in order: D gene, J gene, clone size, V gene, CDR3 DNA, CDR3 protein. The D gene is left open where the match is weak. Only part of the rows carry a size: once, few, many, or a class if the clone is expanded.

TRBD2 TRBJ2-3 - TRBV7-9 TGTGCCAGCACCTGGACATTACGGACTAGCGGTGCAGATACGCAGTATTTT CASTWTLRTSGADTQYF
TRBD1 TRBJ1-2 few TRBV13 TGTGCCAGCAGCTTAGGGGGGACAGGTGACTTC CASSLGGTGDF
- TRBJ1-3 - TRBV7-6 TGTGCCAGCAGTCTACACCCCGCGGCGCCTAACTCTGGAAACACCATATATTTT CASSLHPAAPNSGNTIYF
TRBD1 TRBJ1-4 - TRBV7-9 TGTGCCAGCAGCACACGGACAGGCGGAAAACTGTTTTTT CASSTRTGGKLFF
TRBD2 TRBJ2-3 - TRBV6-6 TGTGCCAGCAGTCCGGATAGCGGGACGGGGTATCGCACAGATACGCAGTATTTT CASSPDSGTGYRTDTQYF
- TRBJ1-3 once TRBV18 TGTGCCAGCTCACCACCGGGAGGGAGCTCTGGAAACACCATATATTTT CASSPPGGSSGNTIYF
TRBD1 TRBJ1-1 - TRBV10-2 TGCGCCAGCATTGGGACAGGGGGCGCCTTCACTGAAGCTTTCTTT CASIGTGGAFTEAFF
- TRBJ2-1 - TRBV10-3 TGTGCCATCAGTGGGGGCTCCTTAAGCTCCTACAATGAGCAGTTCTTC CAISGGSLSSYNEQFF
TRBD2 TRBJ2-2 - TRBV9 TGTGCCAGCAGCGGGCTAGCGGGAGGGCTCACCGGGGAGCTGTTTTTT CASSGLAGGLTGELFF
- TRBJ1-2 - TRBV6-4 TGTGCCAGCAGCCCGACAGTTAACTATGGCTACACCTTC CASSPTVNYGYTF
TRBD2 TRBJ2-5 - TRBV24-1 TGTGCCACCAGTGATTTGAGTCTAGCGGGGCGAGAGACCCAGTACTTC CATSDLSLAGRETQYF
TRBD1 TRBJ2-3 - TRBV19 TGTGCCAGTAGTATCGACAGGGATCGAGATACGCAGTATTTT CASSIDRDRDTQYF
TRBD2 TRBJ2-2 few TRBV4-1 TGCGCCAGCAGCCTTGTCCGGACTAGCGGGAGTAGACCCGGGGAGCTGTTTTTT CASSLVRTSGSRPGELFF
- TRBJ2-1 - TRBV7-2 TGTGCCAGCAGCTTAAAGATGAGGAACTCCTACAATGAGCAGTTCTTC CASSLKMRNSYNEQFF
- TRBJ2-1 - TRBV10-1 TGCGCCAGCCGGGTGGCAGGGCCCACCTACAATGAGCAGTTCTTC CASRVAGPTYNEQFF
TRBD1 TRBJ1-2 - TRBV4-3 TGCGCCAGCAGCCAAGATTGGTCGGGACAGTTCTATGGCTACACCTTC CASSQDWSGQFYGYTF
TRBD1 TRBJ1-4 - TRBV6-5 TGTGCCAGCAGTACCGGACAGGCCGTTGGAGAAAAACTGTTTTTT CASSTGQAVGEKLFF
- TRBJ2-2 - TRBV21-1 TGTGCCAGCAGCAAAGATAAAGCGGGGGACTACGAGAGCGGGGAGCTGTTTTTT CASSKDKAGDYESGELFF
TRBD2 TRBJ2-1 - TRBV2 TGTGCCAGCCTGCGGTCGGGGGGACCCAATGAGCAGTTCTTC CASLRSGGPNEQFF
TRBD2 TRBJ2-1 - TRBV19 TGTGCCAGTAACGGCCGGGGGGTTGAGCAGTTCTTC CASNGRGVEQFF
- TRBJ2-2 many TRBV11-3 TGTGCCAGCAGCCCACAATTCACCGGGGAGCTGTTTTTT CASSPQFTGELFF
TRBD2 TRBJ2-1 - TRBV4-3 TGCGCCAGCAGCCAAGATACGGGCCAGCGGGGCTACAATGAGCAGTTCTTC CASSQDTGQRGYNEQFF
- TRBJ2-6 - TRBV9 TGTGCCAGCAGCGCACTCCTGGACGGGAGCTCTGGGGCCAACGTCCTGACTTTC CASSALLDGSSGANVLTF
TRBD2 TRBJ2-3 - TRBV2 TGTGCCAGCAGCGAAGAGCGGGGGCCCCGGGGCACAGATACGCAGTATTTT CASSEERGPRGTDTQYF
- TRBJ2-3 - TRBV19 TGTGCCAGTAGCCCCCAGTACACAGATACGCAGTATTTT CASSPQYTDTQYF
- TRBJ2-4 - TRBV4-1 TGCGCCAGCAGCCCTCAATTCCGGGAGACCCTAGCCAAAAACATTCAGTACTTC CASSPQFRETLAKNIQYF
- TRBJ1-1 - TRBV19 - CASSNWGQGSLIF
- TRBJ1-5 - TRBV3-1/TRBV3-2 TGTGCCAGCAGCCATTGGACGGCGGGCAGAAATCAGCCCCAGCATTTT CASSHWTAGRNQPQHF
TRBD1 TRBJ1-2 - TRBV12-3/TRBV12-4 TGTGCCAGCAGCCCGGCAGGGGGCTATGGCTACACCTTC CASSPAGGYGYTF
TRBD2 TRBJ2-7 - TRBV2 TGTGCCAGCAGTGAAACGGGACTAGCGGCCTACGAGCAGTACTTC CASSETGLAAYEQYF
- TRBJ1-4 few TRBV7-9 TGTGCCAGCAGCTCCCCGCCGGGGGAAAAACTGTTTTTT CASSSPPGEKLFF
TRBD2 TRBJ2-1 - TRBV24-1 TGTGCCACCAGTGAATCGACTAGCGGGAGGAATGAGCAGTTCTTC CATSESTSGRNEQFF
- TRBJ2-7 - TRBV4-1 TGCGCCAGCAGCCAAGAGCCCGGGAGTAGCGACGAGCAGTACTTC CASSQEPGSSDEQYF
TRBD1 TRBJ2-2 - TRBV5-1 TGCGCCAGCAGCTTACTAACAGGGGAAGGAACCGGGGAGCTGTTTTTT CASSLLTGEGTGELFF
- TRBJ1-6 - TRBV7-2 TGTGCCAGCAGTGGACAGTTGAGCTCCTATAATTCACCCCTCCACTTT CASSGQLSSYNSPLHF
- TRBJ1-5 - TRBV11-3 TGTGCCAGCAGCCCGGGGGGCAGGGGAAGCAATCAGCCCCAGCATTTT CASSPGGRGSNQPQHF
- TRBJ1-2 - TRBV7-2 TGTGCCAGCACCAGGGATCTCTATGGCTACACCTTC CASTRDLYGYTF
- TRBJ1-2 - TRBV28 TGTGCCAGCAGTTTAGGAGGATTTGGCTACACCTTC CASSLGGFGYTF
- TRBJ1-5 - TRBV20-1 TGCAGTGCTAAACAGGGTCAAACCCAGCATTTT CSAKQGQTQHF
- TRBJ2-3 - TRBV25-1 TGTGCCAGCAGTGACTTAGACAGCCTCACAGATACGCAGTATTTT CASSDLDSLTDTQYF
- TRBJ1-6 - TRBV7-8 TGTGCCAGCAGCTTAGCCGGGAGCGATAATTCACCCCTCCACTTT CASSLAGSDNSPLHF
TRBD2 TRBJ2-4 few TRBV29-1 TGCAGCGCCGCGGGGGGGTGGAACATTCAGTACTTC CSAAGGWNIQYF
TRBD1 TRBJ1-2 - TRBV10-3 TGTGCCATCAGTCAACCGGGACAGGGTCATGGCTACACCTTC CAISQPGQGHGYTF
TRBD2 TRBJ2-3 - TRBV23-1 TGCGCCAGCAGTCCCGGCCCCCACGGGGGGGAGACAGATACGCAGTATTTT CASSPGPHGGETDTQYF
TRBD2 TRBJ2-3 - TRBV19 TGTGCCAGTAGTATCGTTAGCGGGAGTACAGATACGCAGTATTTT CASSIVSGSTDTQYF
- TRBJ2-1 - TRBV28 TGTGCCAGCACCCCACGGGGGGCAGGGGGCCCCTACAATGAGCAGTTCTTC CASTPRGAGGPYNEQFF
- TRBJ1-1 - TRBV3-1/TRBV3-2 TGTGCCAGCAGCTCGCGTGGCACTGAAGCTTTCTTT CASSSRGTEAFF
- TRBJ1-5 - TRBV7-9 TGTGCCAGCAGCTCCCGACTGGGGGAGGGAAATCAGCCCCAGCATTTT CASSSRLGEGNQPQHF
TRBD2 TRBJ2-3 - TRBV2 TGTGCCTTGCCGGCTAGCGGTGACACAGATACGCAGTATTTT CALPASGDTDTQYF
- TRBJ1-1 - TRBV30 TGTGCCTGGAGTGTGGGGGGTCAACTTGAAGCTTTCTTT CAWSVGGQLEAFF
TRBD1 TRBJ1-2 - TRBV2 TGTGCCAGCAGGGGGACAGGGGCAAACTATGGCTACACCTTC CASRGTGANYGYTF
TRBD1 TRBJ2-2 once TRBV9 TGTGCCAGCAGCGGACGACAGGGCCCTCGGACCGGGGAGCTGTTTTTT CASSGRQGPRTGELFF
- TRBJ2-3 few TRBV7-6 TGTGCCAGCAGCTTAGTTCGGGCAGATACGCAGTATTTT CASSLVRADTQYF
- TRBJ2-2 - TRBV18 TGTGCCAGCTCACCTCTCGGGAACACCGGGGAGCTGTTTTTT CASSPLGNTGELFF